These T cell receptor beta chains were read from a single sample in a study of T-cell reconstitution after alpha-beta-depleted transplantation in children. TCRdb redid the calling of the PCR reads with MiXCR, one entry per CDR3 protein. Of around 500,000 distinct CDR3 sequences in the sample, roughly an eighth were seen once. This specimen was PBMCs from the stem cell graft donor, taken from the stem cell graft. These receptors were taken from a human donor who donated a stem cell graft to a child with combined immunodeficiency. Both conserved end residues are part of each CDR3. The D gene is left open where the match is weak. Some rows mark clone size as missing; the rest say once, few, many or name a class of expanded clone.

clone_size: few; v_call: TRBV13; d_call: NA; j_call: TRBJ2-1; cdr3_nt: TGTGCCAGCAGCTGGATTGGTAAGGATGGTGAGCAGTTCTTC; cdr3_aa: CASSWIGKDGEQFF
clone_size: many; v_call: TRBV11-2; d_call: NA; j_call: TRBJ2-7; cdr3_nt: TGTGCCAGCAGCCCAGGGTCCCGAAGTGAGCAGTACTTC; cdr3_aa: CASSPGSRSEQYF
clone_size: few; v_call: TRBV10-3; d_call: NA; j_call: TRBJ1-2; cdr3_nt: TGTGCCATCAGTGAGGATAGGGTCTACTATGGCTACACCTTC; cdr3_aa: CAISEDRVYYGYTF
clone_size: NA; v_call: TRBV12-3/TRBV12-4; d_call: NA; j_call: TRBJ1-3; cdr3_nt: TGTGCCAGCAACCCCGACCACTCTGGAAACACCATATATTTT; cdr3_aa: CASNPDHSGNTIYF
clone_size: NA; v_call: TRBV15; d_call: NA; j_call: TRBJ1-1; cdr3_nt: TGTGCCACCAGCAGAGATCCACTCGTTCGGGAGGGCATCTTGGACACTGAAGCTTTCTTT; cdr3_aa: CATSRDPLVREGILDTEAFF
clone_size: few; v_call: TRBV4-2; d_call: NA; j_call: TRBJ2-3; cdr3_nt: TGTGCCAGCAGCCAAGATCCCGCAGATACGCAGTATTTT; cdr3_aa: CASSQDPADTQYF
clone_size: NA; v_call: TRBV12-3/TRBV12-4; d_call: TRBD2; j_call: TRBJ2-7; cdr3_nt: TGTGCCAGCAGCCCCCCCCCTCTAGCGGGGGGATCCTACGAGCAGTACTTC; cdr3_aa: CASSPPPLAGGSYEQYF
clone_size: few; v_call: TRBV27; d_call: TRBD1; j_call: TRBJ2-4; cdr3_nt: TGTGCCAGCAGTGTCACAGGGGGCCGAAACATTCAGTACTTC; cdr3_aa: CASSVTGGRNIQYF
clone_size: many; v_call: TRBV6-1; d_call: NA; j_call: TRBJ2-3; cdr3_nt: TGTGCCAGCAGTGAAGATGCAGGGGGGGAAGGCACAGATACGCAGTATTTT; cdr3_aa: CASSEDAGGEGTDTQYF
clone_size: few; v_call: TRBV28; d_call: TRBD1; j_call: TRBJ1-1; cdr3_nt: TGTGCCAGCATCACAGCAGGGGGCACTGAAGCTTTCTTT; cdr3_aa: CASITAGGTEAFF
clone_size: NA; v_call: TRBV30; d_call: NA; j_call: TRBJ2-3; cdr3_nt: TGTGCCTGGAGTGTGGAGGCAGGGGTGGTTACAGATACGCAGTATTTT; cdr3_aa: CAWSVEAGVVTDTQYF
clone_size: NA; v_call: TRBV7-2; d_call: NA; j_call: TRBJ2-7; cdr3_nt: TGTGCCAGCAGCCCCTGGCTGGGGGCACTCGAGCAGTACTTC; cdr3_aa: CASSPWLGALEQYF
clone_size: once; v_call: TRBV12-3/TRBV12-4; d_call: TRBD1; j_call: TRBJ2-4; cdr3_nt: TGTGCCAGCAGTCCCTCGGGACAGGGTAAAAACATTCAGTACTTC; cdr3_aa: CASSPSGQGKNIQYF
clone_size: many; v_call: TRBV6-1; d_call: TRBD2; j_call: TRBJ2-3; cdr3_nt: TGTGCCAGCACCATGCGGGGGGGTACAGATACGCAGTATTTT; cdr3_aa: CASTMRGGTDTQYF
clone_size: few; v_call: TRBV28; d_call: TRBD2; j_call: TRBJ2-5; cdr3_nt: TGTGCCAGCAGTTTATTGGTAGCGGGGGGACAGGAGACCCAGTACTTC; cdr3_aa: CASSLLVAGGQETQYF
clone_size: few; v_call: TRBV7-2; d_call: TRBD2; j_call: TRBJ2-3; cdr3_nt: TGTGCCAGCAGCTTCCGACTAGCGGGAGTGCAAGATACGCAGTATTTT; cdr3_aa: CASSFRLAGVQDTQYF
clone_size: few; v_call: TRBV25-1; d_call: NA; j_call: TRBJ1-2; cdr3_nt: TGTGCCAGCAGTGCTGGGGGCTATGGCTACACCTTC; cdr3_aa: CASSAGGYGYTF
clone_size: few; v_call: TRBV29-1; d_call: NA; j_call: TRBJ2-1; cdr3_nt: TGCAGCGTTGGAGGAGTTGGGGGTGAGCAGTTCTTC; cdr3_aa: CSVGGVGGEQFF
clone_size: NA; v_call: TRBV3-1; d_call: TRBD1; j_call: TRBJ2-7; cdr3_nt: TGTGCCAGCAGCCCAGGGGACAGTGAGCAGTACTTC; cdr3_aa: CASSPGDSEQYF
clone_size: NA; v_call: TRBV11-2; d_call: NA; j_call: TRBJ2-3; cdr3_nt: TGTGCCAGCAGCCCCCAGGGAGCGGCACGGGATACGCAGTATTTT; cdr3_aa: CASSPQGAARDTQYF
clone_size: many; v_call: TRBV15; d_call: NA; j_call: TRBJ1-2; cdr3_nt: TGTGCCACCAGCAGAGAAGGGAGGATGCCCCTATATGGCTACACCTTC; cdr3_aa: CATSREGRMPLYGYTF
clone_size: NA; v_call: TRBV4-1; d_call: NA; j_call: TRBJ2-1; cdr3_nt: TGCGCCAGCAGCCAAGATCGAAATCCGAAGCTAGCCGCCCAAAGCTCCTACAATGAGCAGTTCTTC; cdr3_aa: CASSQDRNPKLAAQSSYNEQFF
clone_size: few; v_call: TRBV29-1; d_call: TRBD1; j_call: TRBJ2-7; cdr3_nt: TGCAGCGTTGGAGGGGGCACCTCCTACGAGCAGTACTTC; cdr3_aa: CSVGGGTSYEQYF
clone_size: NA; v_call: TRBV9; d_call: TRBD1; j_call: TRBJ2-7; cdr3_nt: TGTGCCAGCAGCCTTCACAGGGGCCCCACCTACGAGCAGTACTTC; cdr3_aa: CASSLHRGPTYEQYF
clone_size: many; v_call: TRBV4-3; d_call: NA; j_call: TRBJ2-3; cdr3_nt: TGCGCCAGCAGCCAAGACCGACAAGGGGTTAGCACAGATACGCAGTATTTT; cdr3_aa: CASSQDRQGVSTDTQYF
clone_size: NA; v_call: TRBV30; d_call: NA; j_call: TRBJ2-6; cdr3_nt: TGTGCCTGGAGTCGCCCCGGCTCTGGGGCCAACGTCCTGACTTTC; cdr3_aa: CAWSRPGSGANVLTF
clone_size: few; v_call: TRBV7-3; d_call: NA; j_call: TRBJ2-1; cdr3_nt: TGTGCCAGCAGCTTAGCAGGATCCGATGAGCAGTTCTTC; cdr3_aa: CASSLAGSDEQFF
clone_size: many; v_call: TRBV7-2; d_call: NA; j_call: TRBJ1-2; cdr3_nt: TGTGCCAGCAGCTTAGAATTCCAGGGACACTCCGGCTACACCTTC; cdr3_aa: CASSLEFQGHSGYTF
clone_size: NA; v_call: TRBV6-5; d_call: NA; j_call: TRBJ1-3; cdr3_nt: TGTGCCAGCAGTTACTCGATAGAGGTCTCTGGAAACACCATATATTTT; cdr3_aa: CASSYSIEVSGNTIYF
clone_size: few; v_call: TRBV9; d_call: NA; j_call: TRBJ1-6; cdr3_nt: TGTGCCAGCAGCTCACCGGGAGGGAACAATTCACCCCTCCACTTT; cdr3_aa: CASSSPGGNNSPLHF
clone_size: many; v_call: TRBV4-1; d_call: TRBD1; j_call: TRBJ2-2; cdr3_nt: TGCGCCAGCGGGAGACAGGGTGCCACCGGGGAGCTGTTTTTT; cdr3_aa: CASGRQGATGELFF
clone_size: many; v_call: TRBV7-2; d_call: NA; j_call: TRBJ2-7; cdr3_nt: TGTGCCAGCAGCTTAGTCGTGTTGGACCGCTACGAGCAGTACTTC; cdr3_aa: CASSLVVLDRYEQYF
clone_size: few; v_call: TRBV6-1; d_call: NA; j_call: TRBJ1-1; cdr3_nt: TGTGCCAGCACCCGGGGTACTGAGGCGGTCACTGAAGCTTTCTTT; cdr3_aa: CASTRGTEAVTEAFF
clone_size: many; v_call: TRBV15; d_call: TRBD1; j_call: TRBJ2-3; cdr3_nt: TGTGCCACCAGCAGCCTCCCTGGACAGGCGCTACCCACAGATACGCAGTATTTT; cdr3_aa: CATSSLPGQALPTDTQYF
clone_size: many; v_call: TRBV12-3/TRBV12-4; d_call: TRBD2; j_call: TRBJ2-3; cdr3_nt: TGTGCCAGCAGTTTCCCTAGCGGGGGGGCGTTTGCGCAGTATTTT; cdr3_aa: CASSFPSGGAFAQYF
clone_size: many; v_call: TRBV18; d_call: NA; j_call: TRBJ2-4; cdr3_nt: TGTGCCAGCTCACCACGGGGGGTTTTGGACATTCAGTACTTC; cdr3_aa: CASSPRGVLDIQYF
clone_size: NA; v_call: TRBV5-1; d_call: NA; j_call: TRBJ2-7; cdr3_nt: TGCGCCAGAGGGGGGAGGGAAGGGGTATGCGAGCAGTACTTC; cdr3_aa: CARGGREGVCEQYF
clone_size: few; v_call: TRBV5-1; d_call: NA; j_call: TRBJ2-1; cdr3_nt: TGCGCCAGCAGCTTGGAGCCGGCAGGGAATAATGAGCAGTTCTTC; cdr3_aa: CASSLEPAGNNEQFF
clone_size: many; v_call: TRBV25-1; d_call: TRBD1; j_call: TRBJ2-1; cdr3_nt: TGTGCCAGCAGTGATTCCGGGACAGGGGTTAGCTCCTACAATGAGCAGTTCTTC; cdr3_aa: CASSDSGTGVSSYNEQFF
clone_size: many; v_call: TRBV20-1; d_call: NA; j_call: TRBJ2-3; cdr3_nt: TGCAGTGCTAGAGACCCCCCAGATACGCAGTATTTT; cdr3_aa: CSARDPPDTQYF
clone_size: few; v_call: TRBV7-3; d_call: NA; j_call: TRBJ2-3; cdr3_nt: TGTGCCAGCAGCTACGCTGCAGGGGGGGCCCCAGATACGCAGTATTTT; cdr3_aa: CASSYAAGGAPDTQYF
clone_size: many; v_call: TRBV7-9; d_call: NA; j_call: TRBJ2-2; cdr3_nt: TGTGCCAGCAGCCTGACGGAAGGGGAGCTGTTTTTT; cdr3_aa: CASSLTEGELFF
clone_size: few; v_call: TRBV6-2/TRBV6-3; d_call: NA; j_call: TRBJ1-5; cdr3_nt: TGTGCCAGCAGCGAAGGGTTGCCCCAGCATTTT; cdr3_aa: CASSEGLPQHF